This TCR beta chain was captured by sequencing in a study of preoperative IRX-2 immunotherapy in early breast cancer. The data were produced by immunoSEQ multiplex PCR, yet TCRdb's version contains in-frame clones alone and is incomplete. The table lists 20,000 to 30,000 clones, roughly four fifths of them singletons. Treatment: preoperative locoregional IRX-2 cytokine immunotherapy. Patients received preoperative, locoregional IRX-2 cytokine immunotherapy in a phase Ib study. This CDR3 has 14 residues. Germline CDR1 and CDR2: SGHRS and YFSETQ. Trimming shortened V by 4 bases and J by 5 bases, and 15 bases separated the two germline ends.

This TCR came from a human donor with breast cancer. V and J are TRBV5-1 and TRBJ1-1, with unresolved D. The sample here was lymph node tissue, taken after IRX-2 immunotherapy. The CDR3 loop reads CASSPTPGGTEAFF. The CDR3 DNA reads as TGCGCCAGCAGCCCGACTCCAGGCGGAACTGAAGCTTTCTTT.